A selection of T cell receptor beta chains follows, all from one sample in a study of post-analysis software for immune sequencing data. MiXCR, run by TCRdb on the PCR reads, gives a single entry per CDR3 protein. The sample carries 650,000 to 850,000 distinct CDR3 sequences, approximately 50% recorded once. Specimen: blood. The receptors shown here come from a girl aged 10 to 17 with multiple sclerosis. The CDR3 runs from the conserved cysteine through the conserved F or W. The size field is filled for only some rows; it gives once, few, many or a size class.

TRBJ2-3,few,TRBV20-1,CSARVGTGPFSTDTQYF
TRBJ1-1,few,TRBV5-1,CASSDRTGRGTEAFF
TRBJ2-3,NA,TRBV5-4,CASSVGGTQTGTDTQYF
TRBJ1-2,NA,TRBV7-9,CASSLFSGEAYGYTF
TRBJ1-4,NA,TRBV7-2,CASSSGQGNSLNEKLFF
TRBJ1-5,NA,TRBV9,CASSAGGPRPQHF
NA,NA,TRBV6-6,CASSPSPVSYEQYF
TRBJ1-6,NA,TRBV7-9,CASSLGQQNSPLHF
TRBJ2-6,NA,TRBV20-1,CSARGQGRPGANVLTF
TRBJ2-7,NA,TRBV9,CASSPTTSSYEQYF
TRBJ2-5,NA,TRBV29-1,CSVGQGGFRQEAQYF
TRBJ2-3,NA,TRBV5-1,CASSLGLADWADTQYF
TRBJ2-5,NA,TRBV7-3,CASSPLGAGGETQYF
TRBJ2-1,NA,TRBV7-9,CASSHPEQGGHNEQFF
TRBJ2-5,few,TRBV29-1,CSTNRGRWETQYF
TRBJ1-1,few,TRBV6-1,CASSLRIAEAFF
TRBJ2-3,NA,TRBV5-1,CASSLGGTSGKSDTQYF
TRBJ2-7,NA,TRBV6-1,CASSLRDSVTYEQYF
TRBJ2-3,few,TRBV4-1,CASSHFAGSSTDTQYF
TRBJ2-7,NA,TRBV5-1,CASNKGFGYEQYF
TRBJ1-1,NA,TRBV12-3/TRBV12-4,CASSPAVGTEAFF
TRBJ2-7,NA,TRBV29-1,CSVLQGYYGQYF
TRBJ1-5,NA,TRBV10-3,CAIRRNTDSNQPQHF
TRBJ2-3,NA,TRBV29-1,CSVQTSASTDTRYF
TRBJ1-2,NA,TRBV29-1,CSGVGAGTKDGYTF
TRBJ1-5,NA,TRBV2,CASSEVGQGDQPQHF
TRBJ1-2,once,TRBV5-1,CASSLDAAKPYGYTF
TRBJ2-2,NA,TRBV5-1,CASSPENTRELFF
TRBJ2-1,NA,TRBV7-3,CASSLNMASGRAGQFF
TRBJ2-7,NA,TRBV20-1,CSASSRGKNYEQYF
NA,NA,TRBV6-2/TRBV6-3,CASRSDNYEQYF
TRBJ2-7,NA,TRBV7-7,CASSETGMYEQYF
TRBJ2-5,few,TRBV29-1,CSVVQGQGWETQYF
TRBJ2-2,NA,TRBV12-3/TRBV12-4,CASSPRTELELFF
TRBJ1-1,few,TRBV6-5,CASSYRGRGNTEAFF